Included here is one T cell receptor beta chain sequence, with context. TCRdb re-called the RACE reads with MiXCR, one entry per CDR3 protein. The sample holds 35,000 to 45,000 distinct CDR3 sequences, around 11% seen once. This entry comes from a study of human T cells and chemical hapten exposure. Time point: pre-sensitization, week 0. As for treatment: therapeutic diphenylcyclopropenone sensitization with weekly scalp DPC. Every patch test was put on after a blood sample was taken. RNA extraction used unfractionated whole blood as the source of total RNA. The clonotype was recovered from a woman aged 25-40 years with alopecia areata. Some clones in this sample may be carry-over from other donors' samples. Sequences were derived from whole blood, sampled in connection with sensitization to the hapten diphenylcyclopropenone (DPC).

CDR3 nucleotides: TGCAGTGCTCCCGCCAGCTACGAGCAGTACTTC. Its translation is CSAPASYEQYF. This rearrangement joins TRBV20-1 to TRBJ2-7; D uncertain. The CDR3 spans 11 residues. Trimming shortened V by 5 bases and J by 3 bases, and 8 bases separated the two germline ends. Germline lookup yields CDR1 DFQATT and CDR2 SNEGSKA (reference sequence).